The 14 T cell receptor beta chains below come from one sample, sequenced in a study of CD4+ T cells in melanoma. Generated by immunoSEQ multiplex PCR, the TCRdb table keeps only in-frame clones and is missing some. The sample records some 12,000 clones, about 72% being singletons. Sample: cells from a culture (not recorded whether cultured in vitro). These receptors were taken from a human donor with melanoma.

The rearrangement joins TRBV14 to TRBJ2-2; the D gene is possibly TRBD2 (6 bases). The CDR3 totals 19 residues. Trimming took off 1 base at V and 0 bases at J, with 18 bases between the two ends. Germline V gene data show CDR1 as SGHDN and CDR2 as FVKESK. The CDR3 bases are TGTGCCAGCAGCCAAGGGCGCCTAGCGTTTTCCCCGAACACCGGGGAGCTGTTTTTT. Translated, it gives CASSQGRLAFSPNTGELFF.

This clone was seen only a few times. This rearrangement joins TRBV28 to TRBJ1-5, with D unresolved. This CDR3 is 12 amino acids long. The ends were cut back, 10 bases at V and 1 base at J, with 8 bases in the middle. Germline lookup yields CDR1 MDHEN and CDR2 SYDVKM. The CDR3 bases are TGTGCCATTAAAAGGAGCAATCAGCCCCAGCATTTT. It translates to CAIKRSNQPQHF. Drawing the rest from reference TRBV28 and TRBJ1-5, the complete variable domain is DVKVTQSSRYLVKRTGEKVFLECVQDMDHENMFWYRQDPGLGLRLIYFSYDVKMKEKGDIPEGYSVSREKKERFSLILESASTNQTSMYLCAIKRSNQPQHFGDGTRLSIL.

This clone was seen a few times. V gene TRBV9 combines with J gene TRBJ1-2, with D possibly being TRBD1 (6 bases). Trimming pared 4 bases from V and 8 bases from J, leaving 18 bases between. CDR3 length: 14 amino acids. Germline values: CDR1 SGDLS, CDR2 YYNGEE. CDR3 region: CASSLDSTPVGYTF. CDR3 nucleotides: TGTGCCAGCAGCCTGGACAGCACGCCTGTAGGCTACACCTTC.

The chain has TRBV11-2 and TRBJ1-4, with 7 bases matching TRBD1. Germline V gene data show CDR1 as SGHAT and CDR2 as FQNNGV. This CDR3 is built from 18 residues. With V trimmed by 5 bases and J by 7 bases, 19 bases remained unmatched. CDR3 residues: CASSPGRPRGRVGEKLFF. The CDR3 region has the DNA TGTGCCAGCAGCCCCGGGAGGCCTAGGGGGCGAGTAGGTGAAAAACTGTTTTTT. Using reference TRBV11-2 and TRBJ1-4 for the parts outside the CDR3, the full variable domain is EAGVAQSPRYKIIEKRQSVAFWCNPISGHATLYWYQQILGQGPKLLIQFQNNGVVDDSQLPKDRFSAERLKGVDSTLKIQPAKLEDSAVYLCASSPGRPRGRVGEKLFFGSGTQLSVL.

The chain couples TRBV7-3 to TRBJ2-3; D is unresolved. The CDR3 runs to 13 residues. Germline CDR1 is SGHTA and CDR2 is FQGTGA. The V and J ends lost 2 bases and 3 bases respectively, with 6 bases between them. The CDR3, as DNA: TGTGCCAGCAGCTTAGCGCGGACAGATACGCAGTATTTT. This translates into CASSLARTDTQYF.

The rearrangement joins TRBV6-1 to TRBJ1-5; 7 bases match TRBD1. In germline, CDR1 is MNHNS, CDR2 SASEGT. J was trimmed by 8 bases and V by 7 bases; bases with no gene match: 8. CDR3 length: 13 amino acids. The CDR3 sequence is CASTNDRVKPQHF. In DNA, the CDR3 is TGTGCCAGCACTAACGACAGGGTCAAGCCCCAGCATTTT.

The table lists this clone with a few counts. CDR3 DNA sequence: TGTGCCAGCAGCGTTACGGGGGCCAGCAATCAGCCCCAGCATTTT. Its protein product is CASSVTGASNQPQHF. The chain uses TRBV9 and TRBJ1-5, with a tentative D call TRBD1 (6 bases). The V and J ends lost 2 bases and 1 base respectively, with 10 bases between them. CDR3 length equals 15 residues. CDR1 is SGDLS, CDR2 YYNGEE, per germline.

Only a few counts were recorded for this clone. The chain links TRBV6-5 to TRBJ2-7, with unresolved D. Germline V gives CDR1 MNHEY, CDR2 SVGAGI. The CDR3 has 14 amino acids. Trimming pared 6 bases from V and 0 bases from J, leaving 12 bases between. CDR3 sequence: CASSRSTFSYEQYF. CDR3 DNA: TGTGCCAGCAGCCGATCGACCTTCTCCTACGAGCAGTACTTC.

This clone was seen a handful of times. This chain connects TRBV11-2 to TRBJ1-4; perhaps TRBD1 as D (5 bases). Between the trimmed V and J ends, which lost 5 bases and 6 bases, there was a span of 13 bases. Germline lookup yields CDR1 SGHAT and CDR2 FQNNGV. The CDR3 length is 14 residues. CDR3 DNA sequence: TGTGCCAGCAGCCGGGACCTCTCCTATGAAAAACTGTTTTTT. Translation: CASSRDLSYEKLFF. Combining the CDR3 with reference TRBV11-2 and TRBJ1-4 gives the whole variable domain EAGVAQSPRYKIIEKRQSVAFWCNPISGHATLYWYQQILGQGPKLLIQFQNNGVVDDSQLPKDRFSAERLKGVDSTLKIQPAKLEDSAVYLCASSRDLSYEKLFFGSGTQLSVL.

This CDR3 is CASSQVGTDYGYTF. The DNA of the CDR3 is TGTGCCAGCAGCCAAGTGGGGACGGATTATGGCTACACCTTC. The chain recombines TRBV14 with TRBJ1-2; maybe TRBD1 (5 bases). The CDR3 loop spans 14 amino acids. Trimming removed 1 base from V and 5 bases from J, with 11 bases in between. Germline values: CDR1 SGHDN, CDR2 FVKESK.

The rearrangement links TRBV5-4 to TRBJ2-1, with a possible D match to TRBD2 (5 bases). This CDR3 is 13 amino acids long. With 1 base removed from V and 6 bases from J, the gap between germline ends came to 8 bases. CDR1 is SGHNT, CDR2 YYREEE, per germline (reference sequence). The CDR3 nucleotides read TGTGCCAGCAGCTTGACTAGTTTCAATGAGCAGTTCTTC. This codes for CASSLTSFNEQFF.

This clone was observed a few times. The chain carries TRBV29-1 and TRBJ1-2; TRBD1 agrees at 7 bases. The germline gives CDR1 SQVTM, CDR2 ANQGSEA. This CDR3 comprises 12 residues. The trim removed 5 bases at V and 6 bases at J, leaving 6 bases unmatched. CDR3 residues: CSVRTGLHGYTF. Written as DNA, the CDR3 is TGCAGCGTTAGGACAGGTCTCCATGGCTACACCTTC.

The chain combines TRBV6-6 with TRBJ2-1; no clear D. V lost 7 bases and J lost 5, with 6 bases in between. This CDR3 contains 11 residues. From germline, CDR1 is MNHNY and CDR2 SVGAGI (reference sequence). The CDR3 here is CASTANNEQFF. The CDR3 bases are TGTGCCAGCACCGCTAACAATGAGCAGTTCTTC.

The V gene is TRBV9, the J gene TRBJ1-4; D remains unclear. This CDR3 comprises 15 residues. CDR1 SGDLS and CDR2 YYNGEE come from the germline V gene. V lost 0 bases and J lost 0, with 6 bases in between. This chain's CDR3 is CASSVGGATNEKLFF. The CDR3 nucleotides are TGTGCCAGCAGCGTAGGGGGAGCAACTAATGAAAAACTGTTTTTT.